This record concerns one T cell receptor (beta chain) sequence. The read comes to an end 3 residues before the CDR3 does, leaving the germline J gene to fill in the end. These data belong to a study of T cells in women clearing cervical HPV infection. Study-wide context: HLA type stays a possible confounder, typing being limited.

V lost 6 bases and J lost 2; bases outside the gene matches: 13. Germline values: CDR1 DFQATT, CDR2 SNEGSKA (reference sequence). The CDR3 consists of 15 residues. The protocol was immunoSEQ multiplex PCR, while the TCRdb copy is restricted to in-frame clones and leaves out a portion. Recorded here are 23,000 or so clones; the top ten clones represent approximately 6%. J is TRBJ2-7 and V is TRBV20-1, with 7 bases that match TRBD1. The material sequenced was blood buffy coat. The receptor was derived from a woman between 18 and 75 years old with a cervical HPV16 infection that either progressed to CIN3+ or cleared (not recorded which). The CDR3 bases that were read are TGCAGTGCGGTGAAACAGGGGAATGACCCCTACGAG. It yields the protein CSAVKQGNDPYE. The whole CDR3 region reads CSAVKQGNDPYEQYF.